The 20 T cell receptor beta chains given below trace back to one sample, sequenced in a study of graft-versus-host responses after intestinal transplantation. Their recognized antigens are unknown. TCRdb's table, derived via immunoSEQ multiplex PCR, lists solely in-frame clones and lacks some. The sample includes tens of thousands of clones, approximately 78% of them seen just once. This specimen consisted of unstimulated CD8+ T cells sorted from spleen or lymph node cells, obtained before transplant. The receptors were sampled from a human donor who was the organ donor for an intestinal transplant.

CDR3 loop: CASTGTEAFF. The CDR3 region has the DNA TGTGCCAGTACCGGGACTGAAGCTTTCTTT. The chain recombines TRBV19 with TRBJ1-1; no firm D call. The CDR3 has 10 amino acids. Germline V gene sequence: CDR1 LNHDA, CDR2 SQIVND (reference sequence). Trimming took 7 bases from V and 5 from J, leaving 5 bases between them.

V is TRBV7-9 and J is TRBJ1-4; 7 bases line up with TRBD1. Unmatched junction bases numbered 11, after V lost 4 bases and J lost 3 bases. CDR1 and CDR2 (germline): SEHNR, FQNEAQ (reference sequence). CDR3 length: 17 residues. CDR3 amino acids: CASSSRAQQGPNEKLFF. CDR3 coding DNA: TGTGCCAGCAGCTCTAGGGCCCAACAGGGGCCTAATGAAAAACTGTTTTTT.

The chain links TRBV4-3 to TRBJ1-2; maybe TRBD1 (6 bases). Germline CDR1 reads LGHNA; CDR2 reads YSLEER. Trimming pared 0 bases from V and 0 bases from J, leaving 8 bases between. This CDR3 has 15 amino acids. CDR3 protein: CASSQDGQPNYGYTF. In nucleotides, the CDR3 is TGCGCCAGCAGCCAAGATGGACAGCCTAACTATGGCTACACCTTC.

The chain carries TRBV27 and TRBJ1-4; possible D gene TRBD1, 5 bases. The CDR3 consists of 14 residues. Deletions cut 1 base from V and 5 bases from J, with 8 bases between. The germline V gene has CDR1 MNHEY and CDR2 SMNVEV (reference sequence). CDR3 DNA: TGTGCCAGCAGTTTATACGCAGGGAATGAAAAACTGTTTTTT. Protein sequence: CASSLYAGNEKLFF.

The V call is TRBV4-1, the J call TRBJ2-1, with a weak D call TRBD2 (6 bases). The V end lost 1 base, the J end lost 7 bases, and 14 bases lay between the germline ends. The CDR3 totals 15 residues. From germline, CDR1 is MGHRA and CDR2 YSYEKL. The CDR3 DNA sequence: TGCGCCAGCAGCCAAGGTGAGGGAGGTGTGAATGAGCAGTTCTTC. Its translation: CASSQGEGGVNEQFF.

V and J are TRBV5-7 and TRBJ1-4; 8 bases map to TRBD1. TRBV5-7 is an ORF for which the function is uncertain. This CDR3 comprises 17 residues. The J segment lost 2 bases and the V segment lost 3 bases, leaving 9 bases of the junction unmatched. CDR3 in DNA: TGTGCCAGCAGCTCGGGGACAGGAGGGGCGACTAATGAAAAACTGTTTTTT. Translation gives CASSSGTGGATNEKLFF.

The V call is TRBV7-9, the J call TRBJ1-2, with D possibly TRBD1 on 6 matching bases. Deletions cut 0 bases from V and 5 bases from J, with 13 bases between. The CDR3 loop spans 15 amino acids. Germline values: CDR1 SEHNR, CDR2 FQNEAQ (reference sequence). DNA for the CDR3: TGTGCCAGCAGCTTAGCCGGGACACCCCATTATGGCTACACCTTC. Its protein is CASSLAGTPHYGYTF.

V and J are TRBV28 and TRBJ2-2; D call uncertain. With 3 bases removed from V and 6 bases from J, the gap between germline ends came to 11 bases. Germline V gives CDR1 MDHEN, CDR2 SYDVKM. This CDR3 spans 14 amino acids. The CDR3 DNA is TGTGCCAGCAGTTTCAGAATAGCCCCCGGGGAGCTGTTTTTT. Residues: CASSFRIAPGELFF.

The rearrangement joins TRBV27 to TRBJ2-7, with D possibly TRBD1 on 6 matching bases. Germline-derived CDR1 and CDR2 are MNHEY and SMNVEV (reference sequence). CDR3 size: 13 residues. V was cut by 5 bases and J by 2 bases, with 10 bases left in between. DNA for the CDR3: TGTGCCAGCAGTGTGGGACAAACCTACGAGCAGTACTTC. Translating it yields CASSVGQTYEQYF.

Here the CDR3 reads CASSVGDLGTDTQYF. The CDR3 DNA is TGTGCCAGCAGCGTAGGTGACTTGGGCACAGATACGCAGTATTTT. The chain is built from TRBV9 and TRBJ2-3; no firm D call. Trimming left V 0 bases short and J 1 base short, with 9 bases between. The germline CDR1 and CDR2 sequences are SGDLS and YYNGEE. CDR3 size: 15 residues.

This clone was picked up one time. The gene calls are TRBV6-5 and TRBJ1-3; D is ambiguous. The germline CDR1 and CDR2 sequences are MNHEY and SVGAGI. With 3 bases removed from V and 0 bases from J, the gap between germline ends came to 3 bases. This CDR3 contains 13 residues. The CDR3 spells CASSYSSGNTIYF. Written as DNA, the CDR3 is TGTGCCAGCAGTTATTCCTCTGGAAACACCATATATTTT.

This chain uses TRBV10-2 with TRBJ2-1; TRBD2 matches at 7 bases. The CDR3 spans 13 residues. V lost 8 bases, J lost 9 bases, and 10 bases stayed unmatched. Germline loops: CDR1 WSHSY, CDR2 SAAADI. In DNA form, the CDR3 reads TGCGCCAGCGATCCAGGACTAGTGGGTGAGCAGTTCTTC. It encodes CASDPGLVGEQFF.

V usage is TRBV13 and J usage is TRBJ2-5, with TRBD1 identical over 9 bases. CDR1 is PRHDT, CDR2 FYEKMQ, per germline (reference sequence). The trim removed 4 bases at V and 2 bases at J, leaving 5 bases unmatched. This CDR3 region has 15 residues. CDR3 residues: CASSSDRGGQETQYF. In DNA form, the CDR3 reads TGTGCCAGCAGCTCTGACAGGGGGGGTCAAGAGACCCAGTACTTC. The full variable domain, rest sourced from reference TRBV13 and TRBJ2-5, is AAGVIQSPRHLIKEKRETATLKCYPIPRHDTVYWYQQGPGQDPQFLISFYEKMQSDKGSIPDRFSAQQFSDYHSELNMSSLELGDSALYFCASSSDRGGQETQYFGPGTRLLVL.

The CDR3 loop reads CASSPPDTEAFF. The DNA for the CDR3 is TGTGCCAGCAGCCCCCCCGACACTGAAGCTTTCTTT. This chain links TRBV7-9 with TRBJ1-1; D not certain. The CDR3 extends over 12 amino acids. Trimming shortened V by 5 bases and J by 3 bases, and 7 bases separated the two germline ends. Germline V gives CDR1 SEHNR, CDR2 FQNEAQ (reference sequence).

This chain joins TRBV6-5 and TRBJ2-3; D remains ambiguous. Germline CDR1 reads MNHEY; CDR2 reads SVGAGI. Trimming removed 5 bases at V and 3 bases at J, with 6 bases between. The CDR3 length is 12 residues. The CDR3 is CASSRGTDTQYF. CDR3 DNA: TGTGCCAGCAGTCGCGGTACAGATACGCAGTATTTT.

This sequence joins TRBV27 and TRBJ2-5; TRBD2 matches 8 bases. Near its end, the DNA agrees better with TRBJ2-7, so the J call may be wrong. CDR3 length: 15 amino acids. Looked up from germline, CDR1 is MNHEY and CDR2 is SMNVEV (reference sequence). CDR3 nucleotide sequence: TGTGCCAGCAGTACGGGGGGGCTGGGGGAGGGCGAGCAGTACTTC. It translates to CASSTGGLGEGEQYF.

The CDR3 spells CASSLRSDFYGYTF. The CDR3 DNA follows: TGTGCCAGCAGTTTAAGATCAGATTTCTATGGCTACACCTTC. This rearrangement joins TRBV27 to TRBJ1-2; D is unresolved. V was pared by 2 bases and J by 4 bases, with 11 bases between. Per germline, CDR1 MNHEY and CDR2 SMNVEV (reference sequence). This CDR3 spans 14 amino acids.

This clone came up a few times. V gene TRBV27 combines with J gene TRBJ1-1; TRBD1 might be the D (6 bases). Deletions cut 4 bases from V and 1 base from J, with 13 bases between. This CDR3 spans 15 amino acids. Per germline, CDR1 MNHEY and CDR2 SMNVEV (reference sequence). The CDR3 DNA reads as TGTGCCAGCAGTTGGGGCAGGGGCCCGAACACTGAAGCTTTCTTT. This codes for CASSWGRGPNTEAFF.

The chain couples TRBV5-4 to TRBJ2-5; D may correspond to TRBD1 or TRBD2 (5 bases each). Looked up from germline, CDR1 is SGHNT and CDR2 is YYREEE (reference sequence). The V end lost 1 base, the J end lost 5 bases, and 15 bases lay between the germline ends. The CDR3 is made up of 15 amino acids. CDR3 sequence: CASSLSSGLGETQYF. As DNA, the CDR3 is TGTGCCAGCAGCTTGTCGTCGGGGCTGGGGGAGACCCAGTACTTC.

The gene calls are TRBV11-2 and TRBJ1-3, with a weak D call TRBD1 (6 bases). Deletions cut 2 bases from V and 4 bases from J, with 12 bases between. The CDR3 runs 15 residues. CDR1 and CDR2 from the germline V gene are SGHAT and FQNNGV. The CDR3 DNA reads TGTGCCAGCAGCTTACTCGGGACAAGGGGAAACACCATATATTTT. It translates to CASSLLGTRGNTIYF.